Sequencing of this T cell receptor (beta chain) was carried out in a study of blood T cell repertoires in COVID-19. Repertoires were generated with immunoSEQ multiplex PCR, while TCRdb's copy carries only in-frame clones and drops some. The table includes about 170,000 clones, roughly 85% detected once. This clonotype was sampled from a woman aged 80 or older with acute or convalescent COVID-19. Sequenced input: peripheral blood.

In nucleotides, the CDR3 is TGTGCCAGTAGCACTCAAGGGGGAGATAATTCACCCCTCCACTTT. This encodes CASSTQGGDNSPLHF. The chain is built from TRBV19 and TRBJ1-6; possible D gene TRBD1, 6 bases. V was shortened by 6 bases and J by 5 bases, with 14 bases between the two germline ends. The CDR3 spans 15 residues. Germline-derived CDR1 and CDR2 are LNHDA and SQIVND (reference sequence). Together with reference TRBV19 and TRBJ1-6, the CDR3 gives the full variable domain: DGGITQSPKYLFRKEGQNVTLSCEQNLNHDAMYWYRQDPGQGLRLIYYSQIVNDFQKGDIAEGYSVSREKKESFPLTVTSAQKNPTAFYLCASSTQGGDNSPLHFGNGTRLTVT.